This T cell receptor beta chain stems from a study of control samples from healthy donors and cancer patients. Sequencing was performed with immunoSEQ multiplex PCR; in TCRdb, only in-frame clones are kept and a portion is missing. The sample lists some 140,000 clones; roughly nine tenths were seen once. The CDR3 spans 14 residues. Germline CDR1 is SGDLS and CDR2 is YYNGEE. V was trimmed by 0 bases and J by 0 bases, leaving 7 bases between them. The TCR was taken from a woman in her 30s in good health. J is TRBJ2-7 and V is TRBV9; D gene uncertain. The sequenced sample consisted of blood. CDR3 in DNA: TGTGCCAGCAGCGTAGGGTCGGTCTCCTACGAGCAGTACTTC. It yields the protein CASSVGSVSYEQYF.